This TCR beta chain was sequenced for a study of identical twins. Findings of the study overall: Sequences that were out-of-frame, alpha and twin-shared displayed an excess of low generation probability. Memory repertoires showed no such pattern, whereas abundant cord blood beta clonotypes carried fewer insertions.

MiXCR, applied by TCRdb to the 5' RACE reads, yields one record per CDR3 protein. The table records about 530,000 distinct CDR3 sequences, under 25% of them present only once. The length of the CDR3 is 16 residues. V was cut by 5 bases and J by 0 bases, with 14 bases left in between. Germline CDR1 SGHVS, CDR2 FQNEAQ. This clonotype was counted between two and nine times. Its antigen remains unidentified. Every one of the donors was a healthy Caucasian. This sample was also put to use in a study of yellow fever vaccine responses in identical twins.

The chain uses TRBV7-8 and TRBJ2-1, with a possible D match to TRBD2 (5 bases). Sequenced sample: CD4+ T cells sorted from blood. The clonotype was recovered from a woman under 30 in good health. The CDR3: CASSPIAGVSYNEQFF. DNA for the CDR3: TGTGCCAGCAGCCCCATAGCCGGGGTCTCCTACAATGAGCAGTTCTTC.